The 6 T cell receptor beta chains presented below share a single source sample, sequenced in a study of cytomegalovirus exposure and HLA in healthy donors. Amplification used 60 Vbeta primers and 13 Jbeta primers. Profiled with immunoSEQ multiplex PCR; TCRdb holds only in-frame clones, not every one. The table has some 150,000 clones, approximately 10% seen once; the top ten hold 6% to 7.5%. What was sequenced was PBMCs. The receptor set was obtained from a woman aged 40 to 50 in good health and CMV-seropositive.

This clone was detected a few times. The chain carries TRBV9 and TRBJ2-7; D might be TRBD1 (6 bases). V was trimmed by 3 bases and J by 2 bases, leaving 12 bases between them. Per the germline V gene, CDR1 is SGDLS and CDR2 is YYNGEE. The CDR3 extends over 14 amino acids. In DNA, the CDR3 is TGTGCCAGCAGCGCCGGGGCAGGGGCCTACGAGCAGTACTTC. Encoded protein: CASSAGAGAYEQYF.

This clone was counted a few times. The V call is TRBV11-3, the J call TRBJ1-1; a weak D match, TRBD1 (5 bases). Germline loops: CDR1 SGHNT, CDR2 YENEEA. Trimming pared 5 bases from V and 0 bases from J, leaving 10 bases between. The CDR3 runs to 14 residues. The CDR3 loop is CASSGGGLNTEAFF. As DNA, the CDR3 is TGTGCCAGCAGCGGTGGGGGGTTGAACACTGAAGCTTTCTTT.

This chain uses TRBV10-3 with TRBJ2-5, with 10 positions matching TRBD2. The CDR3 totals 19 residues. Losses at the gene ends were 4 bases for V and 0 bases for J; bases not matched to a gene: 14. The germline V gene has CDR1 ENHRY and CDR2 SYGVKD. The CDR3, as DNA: TGTGCCATCAGTGGGGGGCGGCTAGCGGGGGCCGAGTACCAAGAGACCCAGTACTTC. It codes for CAISGGRLAGAEYQETQYF.

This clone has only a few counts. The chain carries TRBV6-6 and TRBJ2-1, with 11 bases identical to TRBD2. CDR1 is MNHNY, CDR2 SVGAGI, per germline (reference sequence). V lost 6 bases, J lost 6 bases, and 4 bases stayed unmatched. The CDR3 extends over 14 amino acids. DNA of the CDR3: TGTGCCAGCAGCGATAGCGGGGGGGCCAATGAGCAGTTCTTC. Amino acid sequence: CASSDSGGANEQFF.

The CDR3 DNA follows: TGTGCCAGCAGTACGACAGGGGAGGACTATGGCTACACCTTC. This gives the protein CASSTTGEDYGYTF. The chain employs TRBV2 and TRBJ1-2, with TRBD1 identical over 8 bases. V shed 5 bases, J shed 3 bases, and the junction held 5 bases outside the gene matches. From germline, CDR1 is SNHLY and CDR2 FYNNEI. This CDR3 spans 14 amino acids.

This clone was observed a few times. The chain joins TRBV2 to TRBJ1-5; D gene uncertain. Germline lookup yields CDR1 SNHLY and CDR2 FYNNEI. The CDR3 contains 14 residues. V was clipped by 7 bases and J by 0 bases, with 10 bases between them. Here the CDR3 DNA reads TGTGCCAGCAATAGTAGATATAGCAATCAGCCCCAGCATTTT. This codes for CASNSRYSNQPQHF.